This note documents a single TCR beta chain sequence. Its antigen is currently unknown. With V trimmed by 6 bases and J by 1 base, 19 bases remained unmatched. Germline loops: CDR1 DFQATT, CDR2 SNEGSKA (reference sequence). This CDR3 has 18 amino acids. MiXCR, run by TCRdb on the RT-PCR reads, gives a single entry per CDR3 protein. The table shows around 480,000 distinct CDR3 sequences, with 16% occurring only once. These data are taken from a study of response to subunit inactivated influenza vaccine. Overall study findings and caveats: Authors proposed each seasonal influenza vaccination draws in few new T cells.

Specimen: CD4+ T cells sorted from PBMCs, collected around 25 months after vaccination. J is TRBJ2-5 and V is TRBV20-1; 8 bases match TRBD2. The receptor was isolated from a man between 45 and 75 years old who received an inactivated influenza vaccine. Here the CDR3 reads CSAENPTGGGMSQETQYF. CDR3 coding DNA: TGCAGTGCCGAAAACCCGACTGGCGGGGGGATGTCCCAAGAGACCCAGTACTTC.